Listed here is a single TCR beta chain. These data originate in a study of technical replicates of blood from a handful of donors. This table comes from immunoSEQ multiplex PCR, and its TCRdb copy is limited to in-frame clones, with some not included. The repertoire consists of tens of thousands of clones, with 90% to 95% occurring once and the leading ten covering over 0.25%. V was cut by 7 bases and J by 5 bases, with 8 bases left in between. The CDR3 contains 11 residues. The germline V gene encodes CDR1 MNHEY and CDR2 SVGAGI. The genes are TRBV6-5 and TRBJ2-5; D may be TRBD2 (5 bases). Sequencing input: T cells isolated from PBMCs. This receptor was obtained from a human donor in good health. This CDR3 reads CASISGETQYF. CDR3 nucleotide sequence: TGTGCCAGCATCTCGGGGGAGACCCAGTACTTC.